Listed below are T cell receptor beta chains from one sample, sequenced in a study of identifying expanded T cells in peripheral blood. Assay used: immunoSEQ multiplex PCR; TCRdb lists only in-frame clones, some missing. Found here are about 89,000 clones, around 87% of them singletons; the top ten hold around 5.6%. Sequenced input: blood. These receptors all stem from a person between 18 and 75 years old in good health. The CDR3 runs from the conserved cysteine through the conserved F or W. A D gene is named only where the DNA matches it firmly. A clone size is listed for some rows: how often the clone was seen (once, few, many), or a class if it is expanded.

V gene	D gene	J gene	clone size	CDR3 protein	CDR3 DNA
TRBV7-6	-	TRBJ1-1	-	CASSSKMEMMNTEAFF	TGTGCCAGCAGCTCGAAGATGGAGATGATGAACACTGAAGCTTTCTTT
TRBV20-1	-	TRBJ2-7	-	CSAIKSYEQYF	TGCAGTGCTATCAAGAGCTACGAGCAGTACTTC
TRBV7-6	-	TRBJ2-7	few	CASSSEGGRGGLSSYEQYF	TGTGCCAGCAGCTCCGAAGGAGGTCGGGGTGGGCTATCTTCCTACGAGCAGTACTTC
TRBV5-4	-	TRBJ1-2	once	CASSPMGGNYGYTF	TGTGCCAGCAGCCCTATGGGGGGGAACTATGGCTACACCTTC
TRBV5-1	-	TRBJ2-5	-	CATKFASSSQETQYF	TGCGCCACCAAGTTTGCCAGCAGCTCCCAAGAGACCCAGTACTTC
TRBV5-1	TRBD1	TRBJ1-5	-	CASSSGQGNQPQHF	TGCGCCAGCAGCTCGGGACAGGGTAATCAGCCCCAGCATTTT
TRBV6-6	TRBD1	TRBJ1-1	-	CASQGAAEAFF	TGTGCCAGTCAGGGGGCCGCTGAAGCTTTCTTT
TRBV7-2	-	TRBJ2-7	-	CASSLALGGHSSYEQYF	TGTGCCAGCAGCTTAGCGCTCGGGGGGCACTCCTCCTACGAGCAGTACTTC
TRBV4-3	-	TRBJ2-1	-	CASSQEVFGSRLSNEQFF	TGCGCCAGCAGCCAAGAAGTTTTCGGGAGTAGACTTTCCAATGAGCAGTTCTTC
TRBV10-3	-	TRBJ1-1	-	CAISGGTNTEAFF	TGTGCCATCAGTGGGGGAACGAACACTGAAGCTTTCTTT
TRBV7-6	-	TRBJ1-1	-	CASSLDSVWGTEAFF	TGTGCCAGCAGCTTAGACTCCGTATGGGGGACTGAAGCTTTCTTT
TRBV7-3	TRBD1	TRBJ2-1	-	CASSLEQGANEQFF	TGTGCCAGCAGCTTAGAACAGGGGGCTAATGAGCAGTTCTTC
TRBV11-3	TRBD2	TRBJ2-5	-	CASSLASSGASQYF	TGTGCCAGCAGCTTAGCGTCTAGCGGGGCGTCCCAGTACTTC
TRBV7-9	-	TRBJ1-2	-	CASSLQQGSNGYTF	TGTGCCAGCAGCTTACAACAGGGTTCGAATGGCTACACCTTC
TRBV12-1	-	TRBJ1-4	-	CASSPGSDTGSEKLFF	TGTGCCAGCAGCCCCGGGTCGGATACGGGGTCAGAAAAACTGTTTTTT
TRBV11-2	-	TRBJ1-6	-	CASSFETAANSPLHF	TGTGCCAGCAGCTTTGAGACAGCCGCTAATTCACCCCTCCACTTT
TRBV11-3	TRBD1	TRBJ1-2	-	CASSPALGQESYGYTF	TGTGCCAGCAGCCCGGCTTTGGGACAGGAAAGCTATGGCTACACCTTC
TRBV6-5	-	TRBJ1-2	few	CASSVNSNYGYTF	TGTGCCAGCAGTGTCAACAGTAACTATGGCTACACCTTC
TRBV5-1	-	TRBJ2-3	-	CASSPYGGPVVDTQYF	TGCGCCAGCAGTCCCTACGGCGGTCCCGTCGTGGATACGCAGTATTTT
TRBV25-1	-	TRBJ1-1	-	CASGPPSDEAFF	TGTGCCAGCGGCCCTCCCAGCGACGAAGCTTTCTTT
TRBV4-1	-	TRBJ1-6	few	CASSQGPGSSYNSPLHF	TGCGCCAGCAGCCAAGGGCCGGGGAGCTCCTATAATTCACCCCTCCACTTT
TRBV7-9	-	TRBJ1-3	-	CASSFGGSGNTIYF	TGTGCCAGCAGCTTTGGGGGATCGGGAAACACCATATATTTT
TRBV5-1	-	TRBJ1-5	-	CASSLEGSSNQPQHF	TGCGCCAGCAGCTTGGAAGGGAGTAGCAATCAGCCCCAGCATTTT
TRBV6-6	-	TRBJ2-7	-	CASSYSLGSLGEQYF	TGTGCCAGCAGTTACTCGTTAGGGTCCCTCGGCGAGCAGTACTTC
TRBV6-6	-	TRBJ1-2	-	CASLDGGREGYTF	TGTGCCAGCCTCGATGGGGGGCGTGAGGGCTACACCTTC
TRBV7-8	-	TRBJ2-5	-	CASSLGPGGGSETQYF	TGTGCCAGCAGCTTAGGGCCAGGGGGGGGGTCCGAGACCCAGTACTTC
TRBV5-4	TRBD1	TRBJ1-6	-	CASSGQGGSPLHF	TGTGCCAGCAGCGGACAGGGGGGGTCACCCCTCCACTTT
TRBV14	-	TRBJ1-1	-	CASSRLEGLMNTEAFF	TGTGCCAGCAGCCGTTTGGAAGGACTTATGAACACTGAAGCTTTCTTT
TRBV13	TRBD1	TRBJ1-3	-	CASSETGPGNTIYF	TGTGCCAGCAGCGAGACAGGGCCTGGAAACACCATATATTTT
TRBV6-5	-	TRBJ1-1	-	CASSSNTVLDAFF	TGTGCCAGCAGTTCGAACACAGTGCTCGACGCTTTCTTT
TRBV6-1	-	TRBJ1-2	-	CASSEGNTGSLGYTF	TGTGCCAGCAGTGAAGGTAACACAGGGTCTCTTGGCTACACCTTC
TRBV9	-	TRBJ2-3	-	CASSLYTDTQYF	TGTGCCAGCAGTCTATACACAGATACGCAGTATTTT
TRBV5-4	-	TRBJ1-6	-	CASSQGHFRISPLHF	TGTGCCAGCAGCCAGGGACATTTTAGGATATCACCCCTCCACTTT
TRBV10-3	TRBD1	TRBJ1-2	-	CAISEGTDNYGYTF	TGTGCCATCAGTGAAGGGACAGATAACTATGGCTACACCTTC
TRBV7-2	TRBD1	TRBJ1-3	-	CASSLGQGMRDSSGNTIYF	TGTGCCAGCAGCTTAGGACAGGGAATGAGGGATAGCTCTGGAAACACCATATATTTT
TRBV7-9	TRBD1	TRBJ2-7	-	CASSLSGTGGYF	TGTGCCAGCAGCTTATCCGGGACAGGGGGCTACTTC
TRBV7-2	TRBD1	TRBJ1-4	-	CASSPTKPYGTGKEKLFF	TGTGCCAGCAGCCCGACCAAGCCCTACGGGACAGGGAAAGAAAAACTGTTTTTT
TRBV6-6	-	TRBJ2-2	-	CAIRQAASGELFF	TGTGCCATCCGGCAGGCTGCGAGCGGGGAGCTGTTTTTT
TRBV18	-	TRBJ1-4	-	CASSGGLDEKLFF	TGTGCCAGCTCGGGGGGCCTCGATGAAAAACTGTTTTTT
TRBV25-1	-	TRBJ1-2	-	CASSESGRGYTF	TGTGCCAGCAGTGAATCCGGACGAGGCTACACCTTC
TRBV18	TRBD2	TRBJ2-5	-	CASSTSDQETQYF	TGTGCCAGCTCAACTAGCGATCAAGAGACCCAGTACTTC
TRBV10-1	-	TRBJ2-3	-	CASSAYRDTSTDTQYF	TGCGCCAGCAGTGCCTACCGGGACACAAGCACAGATACGCAGTATTTT
TRBV11-2	-	TRBJ1-2	-	CASSFGGVGYTF	TGTGCCAGCAGCTTCGGAGGGGTCGGCTACACCTTC
TRBV28	-	TRBJ2-7	once	CASLGTGTDYEQYF	TGTGCCAGCCTCGGGACGGGGACCGACTACGAGCAGTACTTC
TRBV7-2	-	TRBJ1-1	-	CASSLVRYTEAFF	TGTGCCAGCAGCTTAGTTAGGTACACTGAAGCTTTCTTT
TRBV7-9	-	TRBJ1-5	-	CASSLGAGNQPQHF	TGTGCCAGCAGCTTAGGGGCAGGGAACCAGCCCCAGCATTTT
TRBV30	-	TRBJ1-1	few	CAWSGTSEAFF	TGTGCCTGGTCCGGGACAAGCGAAGCTTTCTTT
TRBV5-1	-	TRBJ1-2	-	CASSPTFVGTKLYGYTF	TGCGCCAGCAGCCCCACTTTTGTGGGGACCAAACTTTATGGCTACACCTTC
TRBV4-2	-	TRBJ1-6	-	CASSPSDRTVNSPLHF	TGTGCCAGCAGCCCCTCCGATAGGACAGTTAATTCACCCCTCCACTTT
TRBV11-1	-	TRBJ1-6	once	CASSSRGNNSPLHF	TGTGCCAGCAGCTCCCGGGGAAATAATTCACCCCTCCACTTT
TRBV30	-	TRBJ1-6	-	CAWGRQTYNSPLHF	TGTGCCTGGGGCAGACAGACCTATAATTCACCCCTCCACTTT
TRBV9	TRBD2	TRBJ2-5	-	CASSSREERQETQYF	TGTGCCAGCAGCTCGCGGGAGGAGAGGCAAGAGACCCAGTACTTC
TRBV6-1	-	TRBJ2-1	-	CASSDGVLSYNEQFF	TGTGCCAGCAGTGACGGGGTCCTCTCCTACAATGAGCAGTTCTTC
TRBV4-3	-	TRBJ2-3	once	CASSQGAGHQLDTQYF	TGCGCCAGCAGCCAAGGAGCGGGACATCAATTGGATACGCAGTATTTT
TRBV7-8	-	TRBJ1-2	-	CASSRIITQTVPYGYTF	TGTGCCAGCAGCCGGATTATCACACAGACAGTCCCCTATGGCTACACCTTC
TRBV7-2	-	TRBJ1-3	-	CASSADRTSGNTIYF	TGTGCCAGCAGCGCCGACAGGACCTCTGGAAACACCATATATTTT
TRBV5-1	-	TRBJ1-1	-	CASSSEATAFF	TGCGCCAGCAGCTCGGAGGCTACGGCTTTCTTT
TRBV25-1	-	TRBJ1-1	once	CASSDRNTEAFF	TGTGCCAGCAGTGACAGGAACACTGAAGCTTTCTTT